Listed here are 11 T cell receptor beta chains from one sample, sequenced in a study of blood T cells in healthy people across ages. Primed by a sample-barcoded 5' primer and a J-beta primer mix, a second PCR proceeded for about 6 to 12 cycles. TCRdb fed the 5' RACE reads into MiXCR, producing one record per CDR3 protein. The sample has 550,000 to 650,000 distinct CDR3 sequences; 27% are singletons. These sequences were also reported in another study, on T cells of mothers and their children.

Sequencing was carried out using blood. Receptors originate from a boy aged 2 to 10 in good health.

The J gene is TRBJ2-3, the V gene TRBV4-3; D call uncertain. The CDR3 consists of 11 residues. With 6 bases removed from V and 4 bases from J, the gap between germline ends came to 5 bases. The germline gives CDR1 LGHNA, CDR2 YSLEER. This chain's CDR3 is CASRESDTQYF. The CDR3 DNA sequence: TGCGCCAGCAGAGAGTCAGATACGCAGTATTTT.

The chain employs TRBV27 and TRBJ2-2, with unresolved D. The CDR3 length is 14 residues. With 2 bases removed from V and 2 bases from J, the gap between germline ends came to 6 bases. Per germline, CDR1 MNHEY and CDR2 SMNVEV (reference sequence). The CDR3 DNA reads as TGTGCCAGCAGTTTAATGCAAAACACCGGGGAGCTGTTTTTT. It codes for CASSLMQNTGELFF.

This clonotype was recorded a few times. The chain joins TRBV15 to TRBJ2-2; 7 nucleotides match TRBD2. Trimming cost V 5 bases and J 3 bases; bases outside gene matches: 6. CDR1 is LNHNV and CDR2 is YYDKDF in the germline V gene (reference sequence). The CDR3 sequence is 15 residues long. The CDR3 here is CATSGGEGHTGELFF. DNA of the CDR3: TGTGCCACCAGCGGGGGGGAGGGACACACCGGGGAGCTGTTTTTT.

The chain has TRBV28 and TRBJ2-2, with a possible D match to TRBD2 (6 bases). The CDR3 loop spans 16 amino acids. Trimming removed 5 bases at V and 5 bases at J, with 18 bases between. In germline, CDR1 is MDHEN, CDR2 SYDVKM. The CDR3 loop reads CASSPIWGRRTGELFF. In nucleotides, the CDR3 is TGTGCCAGCAGTCCCATCTGGGGGAGGCGAACCGGGGAGCTGTTTTTT.

This clonotype was counted a few times. This sequence joins TRBV28 and TRBJ2-1; the match to TRBD1 covers 11 bases. The CDR3 is made up of 18 amino acids. J was trimmed by 7 bases and V by 6 bases; bases with no gene match: 17. Germline CDR1 and CDR2: MDHEN and SYDVKM. The DNA of the CDR3 is TGTGCCAGCAGACTCCGGGACAGGGGGGCCGGGACGTGGAATGAGCAGTTCTTC. It is translated as CASRLRDRGAGTWNEQFF.

The CDR3, as DNA: TGCAGTGCTAGTCCCCAGGGCCGGGATTGGGAGACCCAGTACTTC. Protein: CSASPQGRDWETQYF. The J gene is TRBJ2-5, the V gene TRBV20-1, with D perhaps being TRBD1 or TRBD2 (5 bases each). V lost 3 bases and J 5 bases, leaving 19 bases between the germline ends. Germline assignment: CDR1 DFQATT and CDR2 SNEGSKA (reference sequence). This CDR3 has 15 residues.

This clonotype was picked up many times. The genes are TRBV12-3 or TRBV12-4 and TRBJ2-1; 10 positions match TRBD2. This CDR3 has 14 amino acids. Trimming at V came to 7 bases and at J to 6 bases, leaving 6 bases not matched to a gene. The CDR3 sequence is CASTIAGGSNEQFF. DNA of the CDR3: TGTGCCAGCACAATAGCGGGGGGCAGCAATGAGCAGTTCTTC.

This clonotype showed up just a few times. The chain employs TRBV3-1 and TRBJ1-1; D gene uncertain. This CDR3 is 14 amino acids long. The germline V and J ends were trimmed by 4 bases and 4 bases, with 13 bases remaining between them. CDR1 LGHDT and CDR2 YNNKEL come from the germline V gene (reference sequence). Here the CDR3 reads CASSPGEGLTEAFF. Written as DNA, the CDR3 is TGTGCCAGCAGCCCCGGGGAGGGTCTCACTGAAGCTTTCTTT.

This chain connects TRBV9 to TRBJ2-5; D call uncertain. The CDR3 runs 15 residues. With 0 bases removed from V and 5 bases from J, the gap between germline ends came to 14 bases. Germline assignment: CDR1 SGDLS and CDR2 YYNGEE. Written as DNA, the CDR3 is TGTGCCAGCAGCGTAGGAAGGGTAGCTGTGGAGACCCAGTACTTC. The encoded protein is CASSVGRVAVETQYF.

The chain is built from TRBV5-1 and TRBJ1-1; D gene unclear. CDR1 is SGHRS, CDR2 YFSETQ, per germline. The CDR3 spans 15 residues. Between the trimmed V and J ends, which lost 0 bases and 1 base, there was a span of 10 bases. The CDR3 here is CASSLGGAANTEAFF. In nucleotides, the CDR3 is TGCGCCAGCAGCTTGGGAGGAGCGGCGAACACTGAAGCTTTCTTT.

This clonotype was counted only a few times. The genes are TRBV12-3 or TRBV12-4 and TRBJ2-5; possibly TRBD1 for D (6 bases). Trimming stripped 5 bases from V and 4 bases from J, with 17 bases between. The CDR3 extends over 15 amino acids. The CDR3 region has the DNA TGTGCCAGCAGTCTAAGGGACAATAAGCCAGAGACCCAGTACTTC. It codes for CASSLRDNKPETQYF.